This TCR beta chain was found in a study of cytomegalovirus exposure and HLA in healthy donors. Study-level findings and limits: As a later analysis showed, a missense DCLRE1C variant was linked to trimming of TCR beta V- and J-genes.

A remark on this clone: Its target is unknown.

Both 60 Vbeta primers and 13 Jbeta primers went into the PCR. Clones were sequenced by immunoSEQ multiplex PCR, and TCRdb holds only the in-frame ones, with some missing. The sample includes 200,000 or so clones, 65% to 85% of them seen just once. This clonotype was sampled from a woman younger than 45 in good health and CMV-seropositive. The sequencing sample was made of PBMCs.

The CDR3 region is CASSLGGGEQYF. CDR3 in DNA: TGTGCCAGCAGCTTGGGAGGGGGCGAGCAGTACTTC. The chain recombines TRBV7-9 with TRBJ2-7; a possible D gene is TRBD2 (7 bases). Trimming removed 3 bases at V and 6 bases at J, with 9 bases between. In germline, CDR1 is SEHNR, CDR2 FQNEAQ (reference sequence). The CDR3 consists of 12 residues.